These T cell receptor beta chains were read from a single sample in a study of T cell responses to AZD1222 COVID-19 vaccine. The assay was immunoSEQ multiplex PCR, and TCRdb's table has in-frame clones only and misses some. The sample contains 150,000 to 200,000 clones, around 92% of which appear only once. The specimen comprised peripheral blood, sampled on day 0 of AZD1222 vaccination. Every receptor here comes from an adult in good health. Both conserved end residues are part of each CDR3. D genes are given only for firm matches. Some rows have no size entry. The others give once, few or many, or a class for an expanded clone.

j_call	d_call	v_call	clone_size	cdr3_nt	cdr3_aa
TRBJ2-2	TRBD2	TRBV27	NA	TGTGCCAGCAGTTTCTCTAGCGGGAGGGCCTCCGCCGGGGAGCTGTTTTTT	CASSFSSGRASAGELFF
TRBJ2-3	NA	TRBV29-1	NA	TGCAGCGTTGAAGCTGGGACGGTCAGGACAGATACGCAGTATTTT	CSVEAGTVRTDTQYF
TRBJ2-7	NA	TRBV6-5	NA	TGTGCCAGCAGTTACTCTTTCAGGGGGGCCCTCTACGAGCAGTACTTC	CASSYSFRGALYEQYF
TRBJ2-1	NA	TRBV5-1	NA	TGCGCCAGCACCCTGTTGCCCTCGGGGGAAAACGGCTACAATGAGCAGTTCTTC	CASTLLPSGENGYNEQFF
TRBJ2-2	NA	TRBV2	few	TGTGCCAGCAGTGAAACGCATTCCAGGTGGACCGGGGAGCTGTTTTTT	CASSETHSRWTGELFF
TRBJ1-1	TRBD1	TRBV20-1	NA	TGCAGTGCTAGTAAGGCAGGGGGCACTGAAGCTTTCTTT	CSASKAGGTEAFF
TRBJ1-2	NA	TRBV7-8	NA	TGTGCCAGCGAGGAGGGTCCTTATGGCTACACCTTC	CASEEGPYGYTF
TRBJ2-1	TRBD1	TRBV2	NA	TGTGCCAGTGGGACAGCCGAAAGCTCCTACAATGAGCAGTTCTTC	CASGTAESSYNEQFF
TRBJ2-1	NA	TRBV7-2	NA	TGTGCCAGCAGCCCACGACTTTGGGGTAGGGCACAGAATGAGCAGTTCTTC	CASSPRLWGRAQNEQFF
TRBJ2-2	NA	TRBV30	NA	TGTGCCTGGAGTGTATCACGGGCCCCGAACACCGGGGAGCTGTTTTTT	CAWSVSRAPNTGELFF
TRBJ2-2	TRBD2	TRBV6-5	NA	TGTGCCAGCAGTTACTTCGGGGAGGGTGCCGGGGAGCTGTTTTTT	CASSYFGEGAGELFF
TRBJ2-1	TRBD2	TRBV11-2	NA	TGTGCCAGCAGCGTCACAACTAGCGGGAGCTCCTACAATGAGCAGTTCTTC	CASSVTTSGSSYNEQFF
TRBJ1-4	NA	TRBV19	NA	TGTGCCAGTAGTGCGAGAGCCGCCTCTCCGCGGCGTCCAGCAACTAATGAAAAACTGTTTTTT	CASSARAASPRRPATNEKLFF
TRBJ2-5	TRBD2	TRBV19	NA	TGTGCCAGCGGACCGGGACTAGCGGGAGTGAGGGAGACCCAGTACTTC	CASGPGLAGVRETQYF
TRBJ2-2	NA	TRBV30	NA	TGTGCCGCAGGGAGAGCGAACACCGGGGAGCTGTTTTTT	CAAGRANTGELFF
TRBJ2-1	NA	TRBV5-1	NA	TGCGCCAGCAGACCCGGACCAGAGAGCTCCTACAATGAGCAGTTCTTC	CASRPGPESSYNEQFF
TRBJ2-7	TRBD2	TRBV29-1	NA	TGCAGCGTTCCCTGGGGGGGAGACGAGCAGTACTTC	CSVPWGGDEQYF
TRBJ2-3	NA	TRBV7-6	NA	TGTGCCAGCAGCTTCTTAAGTAGAGATACGCAGTATTTT	CASSFLSRDTQYF
TRBJ1-1	NA	TRBV5-6	NA	TGTGCCAGCAGTTTTAGAGGGGTCTTACCCCCGGAGGACACTGAAGCTTTCTTT	CASSFRGVLPPEDTEAFF
TRBJ2-1	TRBD2	TRBV24-1	NA	TGTGCCACCAGTGAGCCTAGACTAGCGGGGAAAATCAATGAGCAGTTCTTC	CATSEPRLAGKINEQFF
TRBJ2-3	NA	TRBV7-6	NA	TGTGCCAGCAGCTTAGCCTCGGCCTGGAATACGCAGTATTTT	CASSLASAWNTQYF
TRBJ1-1	NA	TRBV9	NA	TGTGCCAGCAGCCCCACTCCCGGGCGTGAAGCTTTCTTT	CASSPTPGREAFF
TRBJ2-3	NA	TRBV4-3	NA	TGCGCCAGCAGCCAAGCCGGGCCAGGGGCTAGCACAGATACGCAGTATTTT	CASSQAGPGASTDTQYF
TRBJ1-4	NA	TRBV7-2	NA	TGTGCCAGCAAGGGGACCTTGGCTAATGAAAAACTGTTTTTT	CASKGTLANEKLFF
TRBJ2-7	NA	TRBV2	NA	TGTGCCAGCAGTGAAGGTAGCTACGAGCAGTACTTC	CASSEGSYEQYF
TRBJ1-1	TRBD1	TRBV2	NA	TGTGCCAGCAGCACGGACAGGGTCACTGAAGCTTTCTTT	CASSTDRVTEAFF
TRBJ2-2	NA	TRBV5-4	NA	TGTGCCAGCAGCTCCTCCGGGAGTATCACCGGGGAGCTGTTTTTT	CASSSSGSITGELFF
TRBJ1-2	NA	TRBV5-1	NA	TGCGCCAGCAGCTTGGTGGGGTTTAACTATGGCTACACCTTC	CASSLVGFNYGYTF
TRBJ1-1	NA	TRBV6-1	NA	TGTGCCAGCAGTGAAGGAGGTTATCACACTGAAGCTTTCTTT	CASSEGGYHTEAFF
TRBJ2-7	NA	TRBV5-6	NA	TGTGCCAGCAGCTTGGCCCGGCGGAGCCCCTACGAGCAGTACTTC	CASSLARRSPYEQYF
TRBJ1-5	NA	TRBV19	NA	TGTGCCAGTAGTATACCAAGTCCCAAGGGTCAGCCCCAGCATTTT	CASSIPSPKGQPQHF
TRBJ2-7	NA	TRBV3-1/TRBV3-2	NA	TGTGCCAGCAGCCAAGTTTGGGACACGGGCTACGAGCAGTACTTC	CASSQVWDTGYEQYF
TRBJ2-7	NA	TRBV27	NA	TGTGCCAGCAGTTTATCCAGCGGGTCCACCTCCTACGAGCAGTACTTC	CASSLSSGSTSYEQYF
TRBJ2-3	TRBD1	TRBV28	NA	TGTGCCAGCAGCCCCCTTGACAGGGGGCGGGCAGATACGCAGTATTTT	CASSPLDRGRADTQYF
TRBJ2-7	NA	TRBV6-2/TRBV6-3	NA	TGTGCCAGCAGTTATACGGTGGACGAGCAGTACTTC	CASSYTVDEQYF
TRBJ1-4	NA	TRBV28	NA	TGTGCCAGCAGGCAAGCGCCCCCGGGAGCCAAAGAAAAACTGTTTTTT	CASRQAPPGAKEKLFF
TRBJ1-2	TRBD1	TRBV5-1	NA	TGCGCCAGCAGCTTGAACGGGGACAGGTCTGGCTACACCTTC	CASSLNGDRSGYTF
TRBJ2-1	TRBD2	TRBV28	NA	TGTGCCAGCAGCCTTCCCGGGAGGGCCGGCAATGAGCAGTTCTTC	CASSLPGRAGNEQFF
TRBJ2-7	NA	TRBV7-3	NA	TGTGCCAGCAGCTTGGACAGCTCCTACGAGCAGTACTTC	CASSLDSSYEQYF
TRBJ2-7	NA	TRBV6-1	NA	TGTGCCAGCAGTGAAGCGCAGGACGGCTACGAGCAGTACTTC	CASSEAQDGYEQYF
TRBJ2-1	NA	TRBV7-6	NA	TGTGCCAGCAGCGAACTGTCGACAGCTTACAATGAGCAGTTCTTC	CASSELSTAYNEQFF
TRBJ2-1	TRBD1	TRBV19	NA	TGTGCCAGTAGTATTGACAGGGGTTTGCTGTATGAGCAGTTCTTC	CASSIDRGLLYEQFF
TRBJ1-5	NA	TRBV28	NA	TGTGCCAGCAGTCCCCAGGAAGGCCGTTGGTTAAGCAATCAGCCCCAGCATTTT	CASSPQEGRWLSNQPQHF
TRBJ1-2	NA	TRBV6-1	NA	TGTGCCAGCAGTGAACGTCCTAACTATGGCTACACCTTC	CASSERPNYGYTF
TRBJ1-3	NA	TRBV28	NA	TGTGCCAGCAGATACCCCGGGGTCTCTGGAAACACCATATATTTT	CASRYPGVSGNTIYF
TRBJ1-2	NA	TRBV29-1	NA	TGCAGCGCAACGACAGCTAACTATGGCTACACCTTC	CSATTANYGYTF
TRBJ2-1	NA	TRBV6-2/TRBV6-3	NA	TGTGCCAGCAGTTACTCCTGGGTAGACAATGAGCAGTTCTTC	CASSYSWVDNEQFF
TRBJ2-1	NA	TRBV24-1	NA	TGTGCCACCAGTGATTCCGATTTAGCAGGGGTCTGGGAGCAGTTCTTC	CATSDSDLAGVWEQFF
TRBJ1-6	NA	TRBV9	NA	TGTGCCAGCAGTTTAATGTCGGAAAATTCACCCCTCCACTTT	CASSLMSENSPLHF
TRBJ2-7	NA	TRBV10-3	once	TGTGCCATCAGGGCTCGGAGGGGGGTAATTCACGAGCAGTACTTC	CAIRARRGVIHEQYF